A selection of T cell receptor beta chains follows, all from one sample in a study of blood T cell repertoires in COVID-19. Here immunoSEQ multiplex PCR was the method, and the copy in TCRdb shows in-frame clones only, minus some. The sample contains about 260,000 clones, 84% of which appear only once. The sample consisted of peripheral blood. The receptors derive from a man aged 60 to 75 with acute or convalescent COVID-19. Both conserved end residues are part of each CDR3. D genes are given only for firm matches.

>TRBJ1-2|TRBV3-1/TRBV3-2|.
TGTGCCAGCAGCCAAGATCGAGTCCAGGCCTACTATGGCTACACCTTC
CASSQDRVQAYYGYTF
>TRBJ2-6|TRBV4-2|.
TGTGCCAGCCGGGACACCGAGGGCTCTGGGGCCAACGTCCTGACTTTC
CASRDTEGSGANVLTF
>TRBJ2-2|TRBV6-5|TRBD2
TGTGCCAGCAGGCCTAGCGGGGGGGACACCGGGGAGCTGTTTTTT
CASRPSGGDTGELFF
>TRBJ1-4|TRBV5-6|.
TGTGCCAGCAGCTCGCCGGGGGCAACTAATGAAAAACTGTTTTTT
CASSSPGATNEKLFF
>TRBJ2-7|TRBV9|TRBD2
TGTGCCAGCAGCGTAGAGAGCGGGGGCTACGAGCAGTACTTC
CASSVESGGYEQYF
>TRBJ2-5|TRBV7-8|.
TGTGCCAGCATTCGGACTCTCGGCATGAAGACCCAGTACTTC
CASIRTLGMKTQYF
>TRBJ2-5|TRBV7-2|.
TGTGCCAGCAGCTTAGTGCGGGAAGAGACCCAGTACTTC
CASSLVREETQYF
>TRBJ1-3|TRBV29-1|.
TGCAGCGTTGTTCTGTTCTCTGGAAACACCATATATTTT
CSVVLFSGNTIYF
>TRBJ2-7|TRBV6-2/TRBV6-3|.
TGTGCCAGCAGTAATCTGCGTGCATACGAGCAGTACTTC
CASSNLRAYEQYF
>TRBJ2-6|TRBV7-2|.
TGTGCCAGCCAGGAGGGCGCTGGGGCCAACGTCCTGACTTTC
CASQEGAGANVLTF
>TRBJ2-2|TRBV23-1|.
TGCGCCAGCAGTCACCCCCCGACAGGTTACGCGAACACCGGGGAGCTGTTTTTT
CASSHPPTGYANTGELFF
>TRBJ2-5|TRBV18|TRBD1
TGTGCCAGCTCACCGGGACAGGGGGAGACCCAGTACTTC
CASSPGQGETQYF